Below, one T cell receptor beta chain is given with its context. Its antigen is unidentified. These data are taken from a study of a mutant IDH1 vaccine in newly diagnosed glioma. Background on the study: Patients arrived already treated with radiotherapy, temozolomide, or both, most having had both.

The time point: baseline, week 1 (first vaccination visit). Specified treatment: pre-vaccination baseline after standard-of-care therapy. Each donor presented with a new WHO grade 3 or 4 astrocytoma that tested IDH1-mutant and showed ATRX loss. Study-level points and caveats: Pseudoprogression apparently tracked independently of changes in top peripheral T cell clonotypes. Immune responses induced by vaccination arose in 93.3% of the patients.

Generated by immunoSEQ multiplex PCR, the TCRdb table keeps only in-frame clones and is missing some. The sample holds tens of thousands of clones, approximately 80% seen once. The CDR3 loop spans 15 amino acids. V shed 0 bases and J shed 0 bases, with 8 bases lying between them. Germline CDR1 MNHNS, CDR2 SASEGT. The sequencing here drew on PBMCs, taken from a glioma patient treated with radiotherapy, temozolomide or both. This chain links TRBV6-1 with TRBJ2-5, with D perhaps TRBD1 (6 bases). The sequence derives from a woman in her forties with glioma. CDR3 nucleotides: TGTGCCAGCAGTGAAGCAGGGGGTTACCAAGAGACCCAGTACTTC. Translating it yields CASSEAGGYQETQYF.